Listed below are T cell receptor beta chains from one sample, sequenced in a study of blood T cell repertoires in COVID-19. Repertoires were generated with immunoSEQ multiplex PCR, while TCRdb's copy carries only in-frame clones and drops some. The table lists 450,000 or so clones, 80% to 90% of them singletons. Sequencing was performed on peripheral blood. These TCRs come from a man younger than 30 with COVID-19, enrolled during active disease. CDR3s include the opening cysteine and the closing phenylalanine or tryptophan. D genes are given only for firm matches. Clone size is shown for a subset of rows, as once, few, many or a class of expanded clone.

clone size: -
J gene: TRBJ2-5
D gene: -
V gene: TRBV20-1
CDR3 DNA: TGCAGTGCTAGTATAGCTTTACTAGAGACCCAGTACTTC
CDR3 protein: CSASIALLETQYF

clone size: once
J gene: TRBJ1-1
D gene: -
V gene: TRBV5-4
CDR3 DNA: TGTGCCAGCAGCTTGGGACAAACGAACACTGAAGCTTTCTTT
CDR3 protein: CASSLGQTNTEAFF

clone size: -
J gene: TRBJ1-2
D gene: TRBD1
V gene: TRBV19
CDR3 DNA: TGTGCCAGTAGTATTCGCAGGGGGTCCTATGGCTACACCTTC
CDR3 protein: CASSIRRGSYGYTF

clone size: once
J gene: TRBJ1-3
D gene: -
V gene: TRBV27
CDR3 DNA: TGTGCCAGCAGTTTGACTACCGGAAACACCATATATTTT
CDR3 protein: CASSLTTGNTIYF

clone size: -
J gene: TRBJ1-1
D gene: -
V gene: TRBV6-5
CDR3 DNA: TGTGCCAGCAGCCGACAGGTCCGTGGCCCTGAAGCTTTCTTT
CDR3 protein: CASSRQVRGPEAFF

clone size: once
J gene: TRBJ2-1
D gene: TRBD2
V gene: TRBV5-4
CDR3 DNA: TGTGCCAGCAGCAGGAGGGGACTAGCGGGAGGGCACCCCTACAATGAGCAGTTCTTC
CDR3 protein: CASSRRGLAGGHPYNEQFF

clone size: few
J gene: TRBJ2-2
D gene: -
V gene: TRBV27
CDR3 DNA: TGTGCCAGCAGTCTACTAGCAGGCACCGGGGAGCTGTTTTTT
CDR3 protein: CASSLLAGTGELFF

clone size: -
J gene: TRBJ2-6
D gene: -
V gene: TRBV6-1
CDR3 DNA: TGTGCCAGCAGTGAAGAGGCAGGCTCTGGGGCCAACGTCCTGACTTTC
CDR3 protein: CASSEEAGSGANVLTF

clone size: -
J gene: TRBJ2-1
D gene: -
V gene: TRBV19
CDR3 DNA: TGTGCCAGTAGTATTGGGGGCTGGGAGCAGTTCTTC
CDR3 protein: CASSIGGWEQFF

clone size: -
J gene: TRBJ2-1
D gene: -
V gene: TRBV10-1
CDR3 DNA: TGCGCCAGCAGTGAGGACATTAGCTCCTACAATGAGCAGTTCTTC
CDR3 protein: CASSEDISSYNEQFF

clone size: -
J gene: TRBJ1-1
D gene: -
V gene: TRBV12-5
CDR3 DNA: TGTGCTAGTGGTTACCCGACCTCCAGGGGAGCAAGGCCCGACACTGAAGCTTTCTTT
CDR3 protein: CASGYPTSRGARPDTEAFF

clone size: once
J gene: TRBJ2-7
D gene: TRBD2
V gene: TRBV27
CDR3 DNA: TGTGCCAGCAGTTGGACTAGCGGGAGATACGAGCAGTACTTC
CDR3 protein: CASSWTSGRYEQYF

clone size: -
J gene: TRBJ2-5
D gene: TRBD2
V gene: TRBV5-1
CDR3 DNA: TGCGCCAGCAGCTTGTCCGTAGGGACTAGAGAAGAGACCCAGTACTTC
CDR3 protein: CASSLSVGTREETQYF

clone size: -
J gene: TRBJ1-3
D gene: TRBD1
V gene: TRBV5-4
CDR3 DNA: TGTGCCAGCAGCTTGGAAGGGGGCGCAACTGGAAACACCATATATTTT
CDR3 protein: CASSLEGGATGNTIYF

clone size: -
J gene: TRBJ2-3
D gene: -
V gene: TRBV30
CDR3 DNA: TGTGCCTACACTAAGGCGGGCGTGGATACGCAGTATTTT
CDR3 protein: CAYTKAGVDTQYF

clone size: -
J gene: TRBJ2-1
D gene: -
V gene: TRBV3-1/TRBV3-2
CDR3 DNA: TGTGCCAGCAGCCAAGTCCCGGTCTCCTACAATGAGCAGTTCTTC
CDR3 protein: CASSQVPVSYNEQFF

clone size: -
J gene: TRBJ1-1
D gene: TRBD1
V gene: TRBV7-6
CDR3 DNA: TGTGCCAGCAGCTGGACTACCGGGACAGTCGTTGAAGCTTTCTTT
CDR3 protein: CASSWTTGTVVEAFF

clone size: -
J gene: TRBJ2-1
D gene: TRBD2
V gene: TRBV20-1
CDR3 DNA: TGCAGTGCTAGTGGGCGGGGGGGTAAAAATGAGCAGTTCTTC
CDR3 protein: CSASGRGGKNEQFF

clone size: -
J gene: TRBJ1-5
D gene: -
V gene: TRBV16
CDR3 DNA: TGTGCCAGCAGCCCAGGCAGAAGTCCGAATCAGCCCCAGCATTTT
CDR3 protein: CASSPGRSPNQPQHF

clone size: -
J gene: TRBJ1-1
D gene: -
V gene: TRBV5-5
CDR3 DNA: TGTGCCAGCAGCGTGGACCTCGGGACTGAAGCTTTCTTT
CDR3 protein: CASSVDLGTEAFF

clone size: -
J gene: TRBJ2-7
D gene: TRBD2
V gene: TRBV27
CDR3 DNA: TGTGCCAGCAGTGCCTCCGGGACTAGCTTTTTGGGCGAGCAGTACTTC
CDR3 protein: CASSASGTSFLGEQYF

clone size: -
J gene: TRBJ2-7
D gene: -
V gene: TRBV2
CDR3 DNA: TGTGCCAGCAGGATAAGACTGTACTCCTACGAGCAGTACTTC
CDR3 protein: CASRIRLYSYEQYF

clone size: -
J gene: TRBJ1-2
D gene: -
V gene: TRBV9
CDR3 DNA: TGTGCCAGCAGCGGGGCTGTGATTAGCGGTATAGCTAACTATGGCTACACCTTC
CDR3 protein: CASSGAVISGIANYGYTF

clone size: -
J gene: TRBJ2-6
D gene: -
V gene: TRBV7-9
CDR3 DNA: TGTGCCAGCAGCCACCCGCCAGCTGGGGCCAACGTCCTGACTTTC
CDR3 protein: CASSHPPAGANVLTF

clone size: -
J gene: TRBJ1-2
D gene: TRBD1
V gene: TRBV19
CDR3 DNA: TGTGCCAGTAGAGAACGTGGACAGGGATCCTATGGCTACACCTTC
CDR3 protein: CASRERGQGSYGYTF

clone size: -
J gene: TRBJ2-1
D gene: -
V gene: TRBV29-1
CDR3 DNA: TGCAGCGTTGACCCCGGTGTGAAACCGGGCAATGAGCAGTTCTTC
CDR3 protein: CSVDPGVKPGNEQFF

clone size: -
J gene: TRBJ1-5
D gene: -
V gene: TRBV2
CDR3 DNA: TGTGCCAGCAGCTACCAATATAGCAATCAGCCCCAGCATTTT
CDR3 protein: CASSYQYSNQPQHF

clone size: -
J gene: TRBJ2-3
D gene: TRBD2
V gene: TRBV7-2
CDR3 DNA: TGTGCCAGCAGCTTGGCGCTAGCGGGGGGTGGAACAGATACGCAGTATTTT
CDR3 protein: CASSLALAGGGTDTQYF

clone size: -
J gene: TRBJ2-7
D gene: TRBD2
V gene: TRBV6-1
CDR3 DNA: TGTGCCAGCAGTGTGCAGAGCGGGAGCGTTACGTACGAGCAGTACTTC
CDR3 protein: CASSVQSGSVTYEQYF

clone size: -
J gene: TRBJ2-3
D gene: TRBD1
V gene: TRBV18
CDR3 DNA: TGTGCCAGCTCACCACCGACAGGGGGCACAGATACGCAGTATTTT
CDR3 protein: CASSPPTGGTDTQYF